The present TCR beta chain was sequenced within a study of response to subunit inactivated influenza vaccine. TCRdb ran MiXCR on the RT-PCR reads and lists one entry per CDR3 protein. This table has 500,000 to 600,000 distinct CDR3 sequences, approximately 14% appearing once. Study results and caveats: Authors suggested seasonal influenza vaccinations each recruit few new T cells.

This clonotype showed up just a few times. Its antigen remains unknown. Trimming stripped 2 bases from V and 4 bases from J, with 8 bases between. The CDR3 is 13 amino acids. Per germline, CDR1 KGHSH and CDR2 LQKENI. This sequence was found in a man aged 50-60 years who received an inactivated influenza vaccine. The sequencing here drew on PBMCs from blood, taken 11 to 12 days after vaccination. The chain carries TRBV18 and TRBJ1-2; no clear D. The CDR3 region has the DNA TGTGCCAGCTCACCAAGCGGGGTCTATGGCTACACCTTC. Translation gives CASSPSGVYGYTF.